This T cell receptor (beta chain) was obtained from a study of OX40 agonist ivuxolimab in advanced cancers. With autoimmune disease history or systemic immunosuppression, patients were excluded. With baseline, cycle 4 day 1, and cycle 7 day 1 as timepoints, blood was sampled. Assay: immunoSEQ multiplex PCR; the TCRdb copy retains only in-frame clones and omits some. Of 73,000 or so clones listed, around nine tenths are singletons. Germline CDR1 MNHEY, CDR2 SVGAGI. CDR3 length equals 12 residues. The ends were cut back, 5 bases at V and 2 bases at J, with 5 bases in the middle. This clonotype was obtained from an adult with an advanced solid tumor such as melanoma, head and neck, liver or kidney cancer. This chain connects TRBV6-5 to TRBJ2-3; D unclear. This sample comprised CD4+ or CD8+ T cells sorted from blood, obtained in a trial of the OX40 agonist ivuxolimab. DNA for the CDR3: TGTGCCAGCAGTCCCCACACAGATACGCAGTATTTT. This codes for CASSPHTDTQYF.